A selection of T cell receptor beta chains follows, all from one sample in a study of resident and recirculating memory T cells in vitiligo. Sequencing used immunoSEQ multiplex PCR; TCRdb keeps in-frame clones, though not all of them. The sample has tens of thousands of clones, about 91% seen once. The sample taken for sequencing was blood. The source is a male donor with vitiligo. The CDR3 runs from the conserved cysteine through the conserved F or W. The D gene is left open where the match is weak. A row's size may be missing; if present it is once, few, many or a size class.

clone size: NA; D gene: TRBD2; J gene: TRBJ2-7; V gene: TRBV29-1; CDR3 DNA: TGCAGCGTTGAAGCTAGCGGAACCTACGAGCAGTACTTC; CDR3 protein: CSVEASGTYEQYF
clone size: NA; D gene: TRBD2; J gene: TRBJ2-1; V gene: TRBV5-4; CDR3 DNA: TGTGCCAGCAGCTTACCTAGCGGGCCTAAGGGTTGGAATGAGCAGTTCTTC; CDR3 protein: CASSLPSGPKGWNEQFF
clone size: few; D gene: TRBD1; J gene: TRBJ1-1; V gene: TRBV6-5; CDR3 DNA: TGTGCCAGCACCACACCAGGGGGGAACACTGAAGCTTTCTTT; CDR3 protein: CASTTPGGNTEAFF
clone size: NA; D gene: TRBD2; J gene: TRBJ2-7; V gene: TRBV27; CDR3 DNA: TGTGCCACCAGCGGGGGAAGCTCCTACGAGCAGTACTTC; CDR3 protein: CATSGGSSYEQYF
clone size: NA; D gene: TRBD1; J gene: TRBJ2-7; V gene: TRBV28; CDR3 DNA: TGTGCCAGCACTAAGTATTCCGGGACAGGGGCCTACGAGCAGTACTTC; CDR3 protein: CASTKYSGTGAYEQYF
clone size: NA; D gene: NA; J gene: TRBJ1-5; V gene: TRBV19; CDR3 DNA: TGTGCCAGTAGTATAGACAGGGCGGAACAGCCCCAGCATTTT; CDR3 protein: CASSIDRAEQPQHF
clone size: NA; D gene: NA; J gene: TRBJ2-7; V gene: TRBV6-1; CDR3 DNA: TGTGCCAGCAGGGAGGTCTACTCCTACGAGCAGTACTTC; CDR3 protein: CASREVYSYEQYF
clone size: NA; D gene: TRBD2; J gene: TRBJ2-5; V gene: TRBV6-6; CDR3 DNA: TGTGCCAGCAGCCCCTCGGGGGGGCAAGAGACCCAGTACTTC; CDR3 protein: CASSPSGGQETQYF
clone size: NA; D gene: NA; J gene: TRBJ2-3; V gene: TRBV6-4; CDR3 DNA: TGTGCCAGCAGTGACGGGCTAAACCCAGATACGCAGTATTTT; CDR3 protein: CASSDGLNPDTQYF
clone size: NA; D gene: NA; J gene: TRBJ2-2; V gene: TRBV12-5; CDR3 DNA: TGTGCTAGTGGTCTCAGTTGGGGCCTCAACACCGGGGAGCTGTTTTTT; CDR3 protein: CASGLSWGLNTGELFF
clone size: NA; D gene: TRBD2; J gene: TRBJ2-1; V gene: TRBV14; CDR3 DNA: TGTGCCAGCAGCCAGGGACTAGGGTTTAATGAGCAGTTCTTC; CDR3 protein: CASSQGLGFNEQFF
clone size: NA; D gene: NA; J gene: TRBJ2-1; V gene: TRBV27; CDR3 DNA: TGTGCCAGCAGTTTATCCGTTCAGTTGCAGTTCTTC; CDR3 protein: CASSLSVQLQFF
clone size: NA; D gene: NA; J gene: TRBJ2-6; V gene: TRBV2; CDR3 DNA: TGTGCCAGCACGCGGAGGGGTAGTGGGGCCAACGTCCTGACTTTC; CDR3 protein: CASTRRGSGANVLTF
clone size: few; D gene: TRBD1; J gene: TRBJ1-2; V gene: TRBV6-5; CDR3 DNA: TGTGCCAGCAGCGACGCGGGACAGGCCATCTATGGCTACACCTTC; CDR3 protein: CASSDAGQAIYGYTF
clone size: NA; D gene: NA; J gene: TRBJ2-7; V gene: TRBV13; CDR3 DNA: TGTGCCAGCAGCAACAGAGTCTCCTACGAGCAGTACTTC; CDR3 protein: CASSNRVSYEQYF
clone size: NA; D gene: NA; J gene: TRBJ2-2; V gene: TRBV6-5; CDR3 DNA: TGTGCCAGCAGTTACTCGACAGTTTACACCGGGGAGCTGTTTTTT; CDR3 protein: CASSYSTVYTGELFF
clone size: once; D gene: TRBD2; J gene: TRBJ2-7; V gene: TRBV27; CDR3 DNA: TGTGCCAGCAGTTCCTCTAGCGGGGTTTTGAGGGAGCAGTACTTC; CDR3 protein: CASSSSSGVLREQYF
clone size: once; D gene: TRBD2; J gene: TRBJ2-2; V gene: TRBV5-4; CDR3 DNA: TGTGCCAGCAGCCCGGCCGGGACTAGCGGCACCGGGGAGCTGTTTTTT; CDR3 protein: CASSPAGTSGTGELFF
clone size: NA; D gene: NA; J gene: TRBJ1-4; V gene: TRBV2; CDR3 DNA: TGTGCCAGCAGCCTCCAGATTGAAAAACTGTTTTTT; CDR3 protein: CASSLQIEKLFF
clone size: NA; D gene: NA; J gene: TRBJ2-7; V gene: TRBV5-8; CDR3 DNA: TGTGCCAGCAGCCGGACACGAAATGGTTACGAGCAGTACTTC; CDR3 protein: CASSRTRNGYEQYF
clone size: NA; D gene: NA; J gene: TRBJ2-5; V gene: TRBV28; CDR3 DNA: TGTGCCAGCAGTCTCCGGGGGGCGGGCATAGAGACCCAGTACTTC; CDR3 protein: CASSLRGAGIETQYF
clone size: NA; D gene: TRBD1; J gene: TRBJ2-5; V gene: TRBV5-4; CDR3 DNA: TGTGCCAGCAGCTTTAAGGGACAGCCGACCAAAGAGACCCAGTACTTC; CDR3 protein: CASSFKGQPTKETQYF
clone size: NA; D gene: NA; J gene: TRBJ1-1; V gene: TRBV25-1; CDR3 DNA: TGTGCCAGCAGTGAAGCCCCCTTCCGACAGCCTGAAGCTTTCTTT; CDR3 protein: CASSEAPFRQPEAFF
clone size: NA; D gene: NA; J gene: TRBJ2-5; V gene: TRBV2; CDR3 DNA: TGTGCCAGCACTACCTCCTTCGGGACTCCGGAGACCCAGTACTTC; CDR3 protein: CASTTSFGTPETQYF
clone size: NA; D gene: TRBD2; J gene: TRBJ2-3; V gene: TRBV4-1; CDR3 DNA: TGCGCCAGCAGCCAAGTACTAGCGGGAGCAGATACGCAGTATTTT; CDR3 protein: CASSQVLAGADTQYF
clone size: NA; D gene: TRBD1; J gene: TRBJ1-3; V gene: TRBV5-6; CDR3 DNA: TGTGCCAGCAGCTTGGGTACAGGGGGCCGTGGAAACACCATATATTTT; CDR3 protein: CASSLGTGGRGNTIYF
clone size: NA; D gene: TRBD2; J gene: TRBJ2-3; V gene: TRBV6-5; CDR3 DNA: TGTGCCAGCAGACCCCGGGGGGCAGATACGCAGTATTTT; CDR3 protein: CASRPRGADTQYF
clone size: NA; D gene: TRBD2; J gene: TRBJ2-2; V gene: TRBV5-1; CDR3 DNA: TGCGCCAGCAGCCTACTAGCGGGAGGGCCGCGGACCGGGGAGCTGTTTTTT; CDR3 protein: CASSLLAGGPRTGELFF
clone size: NA; D gene: NA; J gene: TRBJ2-5; V gene: TRBV27; CDR3 DNA: TGTGCCAGCAGTTCGCTCCAGGGCTTGGAGACCCAGTACTTC; CDR3 protein: CASSSLQGLETQYF
clone size: once; D gene: TRBD2; J gene: TRBJ2-3; V gene: TRBV7-2; CDR3 DNA: TGTGCCAGCAGCCTGACTAGCGGTAGCACAGATACGCAGTATTTT; CDR3 protein: CASSLTSGSTDTQYF
clone size: NA; D gene: NA; J gene: TRBJ1-1; V gene: TRBV5-6; CDR3 DNA: TGTGCCAGCAGCTTGCCCTTGGCAGGGAACACTGAAGCTTTCTTT; CDR3 protein: CASSLPLAGNTEAFF
clone size: NA; D gene: TRBD2; J gene: TRBJ2-1; V gene: TRBV28; CDR3 DNA: TGTGCCAGCAGTTTAGCGGGAGGGTACAATGAGCAGTTCTTC; CDR3 protein: CASSLAGGYNEQFF
clone size: NA; D gene: NA; J gene: TRBJ1-4; V gene: TRBV4-3; CDR3 DNA: TGCGCCAGCAGCCAAGTAGGAACAGGGAATAATGAAAAACTGTTTTTT; CDR3 protein: CASSQVGTGNNEKLFF
clone size: NA; D gene: NA; J gene: TRBJ2-1; V gene: TRBV6-1; CDR3 DNA: TGTGCCAGCAGGGCAGGGGTCTACAATGAGCAGTTCTTC; CDR3 protein: CASRAGVYNEQFF
clone size: NA; D gene: NA; J gene: TRBJ2-5; V gene: TRBV5-1; CDR3 DNA: TGCGCCAGCAGCTTGGACGGTCGGTTGGGGGCATTTCAAGAGACCCAGTACTTC; CDR3 protein: CASSLDGRLGAFQETQYF
clone size: NA; D gene: NA; J gene: TRBJ1-1; V gene: TRBV9; CDR3 DNA: TGTGCCAGCAGCTCTAGACAGCACCTTGAAGTGGCTTTCTTT; CDR3 protein: CASSSRQHLEVAFF
clone size: NA; D gene: NA; J gene: TRBJ1-2; V gene: TRBV4-1; CDR3 DNA: TGCGCCAGCAGCCACCCGGACAGCTATGGCTACACCTTC; CDR3 protein: CASSHPDSYGYTF
clone size: NA; D gene: NA; J gene: TRBJ2-3; V gene: TRBV5-4; CDR3 DNA: TGTGCCAGCAGCCTAGACACAGATACGCAGTATTTT; CDR3 protein: CASSLDTDTQYF
clone size: NA; D gene: NA; J gene: TRBJ2-7; V gene: TRBV5-4; CDR3 DNA: TGTGCCAGCAGCTTGGCGGGCGGGAACCCCTACGAGCAGTACTTC; CDR3 protein: CASSLAGGNPYEQYF
clone size: NA; D gene: NA; J gene: TRBJ2-3; V gene: TRBV14; CDR3 DNA: TGTGCCAGCAGCCGTCCGGGGGCAGATACGCAGTATTTT; CDR3 protein: CASSRPGADTQYF
clone size: NA; D gene: TRBD2; J gene: TRBJ2-2; V gene: TRBV11-3; CDR3 DNA: TGTGCCAGCAGCCCGGGGCTAGCGGGAGGCGTCACCGGGGAGCTGTTTTTT; CDR3 protein: CASSPGLAGGVTGELFF
clone size: NA; D gene: NA; J gene: TRBJ1-4; V gene: TRBV7-6; CDR3 DNA: TGTGCCAGCAGCACGTATTTCGGGGAGGGCTTTGAAAAACTGTTTTTT; CDR3 protein: CASSTYFGEGFEKLFF
clone size: NA; D gene: TRBD2; J gene: TRBJ2-2; V gene: TRBV6-5; CDR3 DNA: TGTGCCAGCAGTTTCGCGGGGGACACCGGGGAGCTGTTTTTT; CDR3 protein: CASSFAGDTGELFF
clone size: once; D gene: NA; J gene: TRBJ2-5; V gene: TRBV5-4; CDR3 DNA: TGTGCCAGCAGCTTGGCCGGTCCGAGAAAGGAGACCCAGTACTTC; CDR3 protein: CASSLAGPRKETQYF
clone size: NA; D gene: NA; J gene: TRBJ2-3; V gene: TRBV28; CDR3 DNA: TGTGCCAGCAGCAAAACCGGGTCTTCGACTAGCACAGATACGCAGTATTTT; CDR3 protein: CASSKTGSSTSTDTQYF
clone size: NA; D gene: TRBD2; J gene: TRBJ2-7; V gene: TRBV6-4; CDR3 DNA: TGTGCCAGCGCGCGGACTAGCGGGAGTTACGAGCAGTACTTC; CDR3 protein: CASARTSGSYEQYF
clone size: NA; D gene: NA; J gene: TRBJ1-1; V gene: TRBV6-5; CDR3 DNA: TGTGCCAGCAGACCCCTGGAGGGCCCCTACGCGGGAGCTTTCTTT; CDR3 protein: CASRPLEGPYAGAFF
clone size: NA; D gene: TRBD2; J gene: TRBJ2-3; V gene: TRBV4-1; CDR3 DNA: TGCGCCAGCAGCCAAGAGATGGGGGAGGGGAGGACAGATACGCAGTATTTT; CDR3 protein: CASSQEMGEGRTDTQYF
clone size: NA; D gene: NA; J gene: TRBJ2-2; V gene: TRBV6-5; CDR3 DNA: TGTGCCAGCGGGAGGGGGTACACCGGGGAGCTGTTTTTT; CDR3 protein: CASGRGYTGELFF
clone size: NA; D gene: NA; J gene: TRBJ2-1; V gene: TRBV7-3; CDR3 DNA: TGTGCCAGCAGCCCCCCCGAGGCGGCCTACAATGAGCAGTTCTTC; CDR3 protein: CASSPPEAAYNEQFF
clone size: NA; D gene: TRBD1; J gene: TRBJ1-2; V gene: TRBV5-5; CDR3 DNA: TGTGCCAGCAGCTCCCACCCGACCGAAGACAGGGCCCGTGGCTACACCTTC; CDR3 protein: CASSSHPTEDRARGYTF
clone size: once; D gene: TRBD2; J gene: TRBJ2-3; V gene: TRBV4-3; CDR3 DNA: TGCGCCAGCGGCCAGAATAGCGGGAGTAGCACAGATACGCAGTATTTT; CDR3 protein: CASGQNSGSSTDTQYF
clone size: NA; D gene: TRBD2; J gene: TRBJ2-7; V gene: TRBV25-1; CDR3 DNA: TGTGCCAGCGGGGCCCCACTAGCGGGATCCTACGAGCAGTACTTC; CDR3 protein: CASGAPLAGSYEQYF
clone size: NA; D gene: TRBD1; J gene: TRBJ2-1; V gene: TRBV5-1; CDR3 DNA: TGCGCCAGCAGCTTGGCCTGGACAGGGGCCTACAATGAGCAGTTCTTC; CDR3 protein: CASSLAWTGAYNEQFF